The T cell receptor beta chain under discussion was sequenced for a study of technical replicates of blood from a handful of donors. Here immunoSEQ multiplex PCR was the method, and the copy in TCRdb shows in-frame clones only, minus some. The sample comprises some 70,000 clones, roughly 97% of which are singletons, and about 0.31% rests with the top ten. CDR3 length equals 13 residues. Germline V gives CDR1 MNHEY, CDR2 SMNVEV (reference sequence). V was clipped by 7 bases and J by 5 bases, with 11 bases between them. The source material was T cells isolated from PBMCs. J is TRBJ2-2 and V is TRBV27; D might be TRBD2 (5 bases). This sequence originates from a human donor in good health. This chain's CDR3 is CASTNSGTGELFF. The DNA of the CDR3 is TGTGCCAGCACCAACAGCGGAACCGGGGAGCTGTTTTTT.